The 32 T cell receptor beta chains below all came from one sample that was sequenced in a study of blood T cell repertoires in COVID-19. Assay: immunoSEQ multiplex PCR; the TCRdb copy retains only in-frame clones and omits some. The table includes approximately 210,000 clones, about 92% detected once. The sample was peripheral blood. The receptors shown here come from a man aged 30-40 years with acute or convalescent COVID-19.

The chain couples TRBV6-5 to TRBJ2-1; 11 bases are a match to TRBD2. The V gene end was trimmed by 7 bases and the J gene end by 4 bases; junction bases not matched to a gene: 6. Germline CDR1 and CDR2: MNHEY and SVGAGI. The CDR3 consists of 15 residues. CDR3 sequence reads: CASKLLAGDYNEQFF. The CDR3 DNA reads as TGTGCCAGCAAACTACTAGCGGGAGATTACAATGAGCAGTTCTTC.

The DNA for the CDR3 is TGTGCCAGCAGGGGGGACAGCCGTATCGGCTACACCTTC. Encoded protein: CASRGDSRIGYTF. This rearrangement joins TRBV12-3 or TRBV12-4 to TRBJ1-2; 7 nucleotides line up with TRBD1. The CDR3 contains 13 residues. J was trimmed by 8 bases and V by 6 bases; bases with no gene match: 9.

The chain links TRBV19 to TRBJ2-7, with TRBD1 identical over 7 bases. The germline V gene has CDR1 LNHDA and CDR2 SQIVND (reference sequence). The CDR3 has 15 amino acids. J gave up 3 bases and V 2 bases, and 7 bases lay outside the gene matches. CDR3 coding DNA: TGTGCCAGTAGTATATCCCCGGGACAGAGCTACGAGCAGTACTTC. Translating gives CASSISPGQSYEQYF.

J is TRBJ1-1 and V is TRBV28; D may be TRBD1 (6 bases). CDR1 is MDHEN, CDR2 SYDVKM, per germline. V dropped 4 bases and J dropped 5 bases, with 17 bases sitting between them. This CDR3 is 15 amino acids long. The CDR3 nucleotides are TGTGCCAGCAGTTCCCCCCAGGGAGGGGGAACTGAAGCTTTCTTT. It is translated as CASSSPQGGGTEAFF.

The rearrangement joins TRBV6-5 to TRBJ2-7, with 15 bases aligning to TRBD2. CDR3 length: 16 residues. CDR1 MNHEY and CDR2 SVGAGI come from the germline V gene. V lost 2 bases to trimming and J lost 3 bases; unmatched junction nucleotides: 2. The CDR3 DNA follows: TGTGCCAGCAGTTACGGACTAGCGGGAGGGTACTACGAGCAGTACTTC. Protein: CASSYGLAGGYYEQYF.

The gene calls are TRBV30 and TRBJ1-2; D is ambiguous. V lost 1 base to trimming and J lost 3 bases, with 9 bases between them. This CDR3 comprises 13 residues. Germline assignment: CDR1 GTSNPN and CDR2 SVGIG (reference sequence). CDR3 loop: CAWSGSDYYGYTF. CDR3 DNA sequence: TGTGCCTGGAGTGGATCAGATTACTATGGCTACACCTTC.

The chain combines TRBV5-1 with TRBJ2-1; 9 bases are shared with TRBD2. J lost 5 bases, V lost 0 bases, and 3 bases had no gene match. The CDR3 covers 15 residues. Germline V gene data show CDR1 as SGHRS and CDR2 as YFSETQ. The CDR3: CASSLGLAANNEQFF. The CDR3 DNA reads TGCGCCAGCAGCTTGGGACTAGCGGCCAACAATGAGCAGTTCTTC. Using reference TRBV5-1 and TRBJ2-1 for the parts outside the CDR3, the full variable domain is KAGVTQTPRYLIKTRGQQVTLSCSPISGHRSVSWYQQTPGQGLQFLFEYFSETQRNKGNFPGRFSGRQFSNSRSEMNVSTLELGDSALYLCASSLGLAANNEQFFGPGTRLTVL.

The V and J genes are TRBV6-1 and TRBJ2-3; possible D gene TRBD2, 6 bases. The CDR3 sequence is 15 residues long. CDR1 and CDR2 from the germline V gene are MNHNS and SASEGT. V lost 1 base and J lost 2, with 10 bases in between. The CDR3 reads CASSEGWGLTDTQYF. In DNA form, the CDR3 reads TGTGCCAGCAGTGAAGGGTGGGGACTCACAGATACGCAGTATTTT.

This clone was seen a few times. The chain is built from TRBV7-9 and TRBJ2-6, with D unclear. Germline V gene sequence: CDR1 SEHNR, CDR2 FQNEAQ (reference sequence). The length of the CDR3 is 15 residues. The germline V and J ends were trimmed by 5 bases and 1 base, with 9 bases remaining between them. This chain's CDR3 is CASSITASGANVLTF. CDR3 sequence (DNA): TGTGCCAGCAGCATCACAGCTTCTGGGGCCAACGTCCTGACTTTC. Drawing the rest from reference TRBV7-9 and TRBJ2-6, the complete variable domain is DTGVSQNPRHKITKRGQNVTFRCDPISEHNRLYWYRQTLGQGPEFLTYFQNEAQLEKSRLLSDRFSAERPKGSFSTLEIQRTEQGDSAMYLCASSITASGANVLTFGAGSRLTVL.

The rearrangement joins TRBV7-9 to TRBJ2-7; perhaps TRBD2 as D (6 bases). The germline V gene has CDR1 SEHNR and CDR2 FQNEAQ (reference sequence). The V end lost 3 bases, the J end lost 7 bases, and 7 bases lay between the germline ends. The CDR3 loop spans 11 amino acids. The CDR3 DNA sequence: TGTGCCAGCAGCTTCGGAGGGGAGCAGTACTTC. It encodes CASSFGGEQYF.

CDR3 in DNA: TGTGCCAGCAGTTCAGGCGGAAGCAGGGCCGGGGAGACCCAGTACTTC. Amino acids: CASSSGGSRAGETQYF. The chain is built from TRBV28 and TRBJ2-5; a possible D gene is TRBD1 (5 bases). The V end was cut by 4 bases, the J end by 5 bases, with 20 bases between. From germline, CDR1 is MDHEN and CDR2 SYDVKM. This CDR3 comprises 16 residues.

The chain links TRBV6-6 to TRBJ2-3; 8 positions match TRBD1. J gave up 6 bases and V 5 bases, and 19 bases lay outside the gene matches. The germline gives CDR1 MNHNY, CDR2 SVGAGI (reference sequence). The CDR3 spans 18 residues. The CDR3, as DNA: TGTGCCAGCAGTCGACCATCTGACGGACAGGGAGGAAGGGATACGCAGTATTTT. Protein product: CASSRPSDGQGGRDTQYF.

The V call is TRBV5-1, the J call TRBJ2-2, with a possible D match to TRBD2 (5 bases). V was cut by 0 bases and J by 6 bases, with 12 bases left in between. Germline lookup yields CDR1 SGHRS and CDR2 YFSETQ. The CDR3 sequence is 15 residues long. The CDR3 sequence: CASSLEASSAGELFF. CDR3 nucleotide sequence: TGCGCCAGCAGCTTGGAGGCTAGCTCCGCCGGGGAGCTGTTTTTT. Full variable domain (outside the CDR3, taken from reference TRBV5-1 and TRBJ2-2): KAGVTQTPRYLIKTRGQQVTLSCSPISGHRSVSWYQQTPGQGLQFLFEYFSETQRNKGNFPGRFSGRQFSNSRSEMNVSTLELGDSALYLCASSLEASSAGELFFGEGSRLTVL.

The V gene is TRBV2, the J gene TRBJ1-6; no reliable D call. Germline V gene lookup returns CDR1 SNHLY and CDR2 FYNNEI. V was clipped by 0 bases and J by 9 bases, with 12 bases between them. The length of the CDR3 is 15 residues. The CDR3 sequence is CASSEAWAVGSPLHF. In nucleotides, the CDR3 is TGTGCCAGCAGTGAAGCGTGGGCAGTAGGTTCACCCCTCCACTTT.

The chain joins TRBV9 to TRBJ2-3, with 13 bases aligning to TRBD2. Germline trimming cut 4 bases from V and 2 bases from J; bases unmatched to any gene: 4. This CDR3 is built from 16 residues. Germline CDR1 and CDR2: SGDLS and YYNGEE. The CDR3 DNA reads TGTGCCAGCAGCTTAGGGACTAGCGGGAACACAGATACGCAGTATTTT. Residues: CASSLGTSGNTDTQYF.

The CDR3 region has the DNA TGTGCCAGCAGTTTAGGGACAATCTACTCCACCGGGGAGCTGTTTTTT. It yields the protein CASSLGTIYSTGELFF. The V and J genes are TRBV28 and TRBJ2-2; possibly TRBD1 for D (6 bases). This CDR3 is 16 amino acids long. Between the trimmed V and J ends, which lost 2 bases and 4 bases, there was a span of 14 bases. Looked up from germline, CDR1 is MDHEN and CDR2 is SYDVKM.

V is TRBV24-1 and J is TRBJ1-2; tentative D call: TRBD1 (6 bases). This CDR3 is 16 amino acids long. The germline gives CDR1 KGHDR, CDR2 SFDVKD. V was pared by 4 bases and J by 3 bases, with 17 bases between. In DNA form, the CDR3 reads TGTGCCACCAGTGAACTGGTAGGGGGGGTTTACTATGGCTACACCTTC. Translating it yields CATSELVGGVYYGYTF.

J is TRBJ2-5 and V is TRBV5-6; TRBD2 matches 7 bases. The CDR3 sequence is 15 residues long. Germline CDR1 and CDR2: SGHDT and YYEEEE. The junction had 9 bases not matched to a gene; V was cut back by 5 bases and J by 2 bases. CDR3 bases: TGTGCCAGCAGGACACGCGGGAGAGCTCAAGAGACCCAGTACTTC. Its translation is CASRTRGRAQETQYF. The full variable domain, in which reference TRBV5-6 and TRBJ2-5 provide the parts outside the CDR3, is DAGVTQSPTHLIKTRGQQVTLRCSPKSGHDTVSWYQQALGQGPQFIFQYYEEEERQRGNFPDRFSGHQFPNYSSELNVNALLLGDSALYLCASRTRGRAQETQYFGPGTRLLVL.

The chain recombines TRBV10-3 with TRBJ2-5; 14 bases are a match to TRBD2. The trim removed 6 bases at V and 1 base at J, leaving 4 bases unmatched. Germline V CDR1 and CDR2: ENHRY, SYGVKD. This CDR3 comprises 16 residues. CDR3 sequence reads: CAIRPGLAGAQETQYF. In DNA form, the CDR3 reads TGTGCCATCAGGCCGGGACTAGCGGGGGCCCAAGAGACCCAGTACTTC.

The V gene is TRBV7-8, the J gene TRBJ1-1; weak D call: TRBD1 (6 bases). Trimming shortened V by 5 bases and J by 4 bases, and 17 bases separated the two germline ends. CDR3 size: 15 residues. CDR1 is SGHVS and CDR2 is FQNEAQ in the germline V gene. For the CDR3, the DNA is TGTGCCAGCAGCGGACCGAGGGGGTCGGCCACTGAAGCTTTCTTT. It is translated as CASSGPRGSATEAFF.

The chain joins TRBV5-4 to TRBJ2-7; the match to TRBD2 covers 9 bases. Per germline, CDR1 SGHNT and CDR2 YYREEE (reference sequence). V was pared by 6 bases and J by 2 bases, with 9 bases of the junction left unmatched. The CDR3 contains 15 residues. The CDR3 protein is CASTLASGEAYEQYF. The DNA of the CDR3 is TGTGCCAGCACCTTAGCTAGCGGGGAAGCCTACGAGCAGTACTTC. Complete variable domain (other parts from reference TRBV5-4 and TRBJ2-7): ETGVTQSPTHLIKTRGQQVTLRCSSQSGHNTVSWYQQALGQGPQFIFQYYREEENGRGNFPPRFSGLQFPNYSSELNVNALELDDSALYLCASTLASGEAYEQYFGPGTRLTVT.

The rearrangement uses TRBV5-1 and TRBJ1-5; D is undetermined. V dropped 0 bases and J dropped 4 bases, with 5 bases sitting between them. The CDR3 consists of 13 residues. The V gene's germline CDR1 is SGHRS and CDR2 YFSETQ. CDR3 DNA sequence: TGCGCCAGCAGCTTGGCTTCGAATCAGCCCCAGCATTTT. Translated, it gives CASSLASNQPQHF.

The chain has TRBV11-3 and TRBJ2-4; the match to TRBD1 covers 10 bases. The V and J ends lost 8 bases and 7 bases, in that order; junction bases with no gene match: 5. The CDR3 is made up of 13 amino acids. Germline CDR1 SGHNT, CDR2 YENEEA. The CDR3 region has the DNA TGTGCCAGCTCCCGGACAGGGGGTAACATTCAGTACTTC. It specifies CASSRTGGNIQYF.

The CDR3 nucleotides read TGTGCCAGCAGCCTGGGGCAGATGAACACTGAAGCTTTCTTT. This sequence encodes CASSLGQMNTEAFF. This chain connects TRBV7-3 to TRBJ1-1, with D maybe TRBD1 (5 bases). Trimming removed 5 bases from V and 0 bases from J, with 10 bases in between. This CDR3 has 14 amino acids. Looked up from germline, CDR1 is SGHTA and CDR2 is FQGTGA.

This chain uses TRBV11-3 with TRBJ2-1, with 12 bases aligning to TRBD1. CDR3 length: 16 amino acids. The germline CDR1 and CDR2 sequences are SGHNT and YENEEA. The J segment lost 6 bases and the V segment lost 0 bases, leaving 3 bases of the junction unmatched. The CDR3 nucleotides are TGTGCCAGCAGCTTAGAAGGGACAGGGGGCTTCAATGAGCAGTTCTTC. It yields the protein CASSLEGTGGFNEQFF.

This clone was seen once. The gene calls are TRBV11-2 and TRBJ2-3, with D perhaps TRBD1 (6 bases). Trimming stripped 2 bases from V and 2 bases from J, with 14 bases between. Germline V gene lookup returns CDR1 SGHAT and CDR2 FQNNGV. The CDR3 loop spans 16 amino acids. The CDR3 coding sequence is TGTGCCAGCAGCTTACTGGGTGGGGGCGCCACAGATACGCAGTATTTT. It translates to CASSLLGGGATDTQYF.

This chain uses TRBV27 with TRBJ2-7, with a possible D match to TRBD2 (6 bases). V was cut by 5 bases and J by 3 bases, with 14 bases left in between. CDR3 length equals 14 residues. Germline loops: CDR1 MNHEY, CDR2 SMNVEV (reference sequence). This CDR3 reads CASSNPGLNYEQYF. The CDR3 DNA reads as TGTGCCAGCAGTAACCCGGGACTCAACTACGAGCAGTACTTC.

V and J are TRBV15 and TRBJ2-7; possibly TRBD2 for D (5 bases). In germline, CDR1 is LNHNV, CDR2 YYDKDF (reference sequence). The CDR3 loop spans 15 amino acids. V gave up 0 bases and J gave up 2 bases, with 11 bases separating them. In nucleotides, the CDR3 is TGTGCCACCAGCAGAGATCCTCGGGGAACCTACGAGCAGTACTTC. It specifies CATSRDPRGTYEQYF.

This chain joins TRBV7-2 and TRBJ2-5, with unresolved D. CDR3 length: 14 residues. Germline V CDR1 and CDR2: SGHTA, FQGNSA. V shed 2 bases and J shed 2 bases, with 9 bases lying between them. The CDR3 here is CASSLSNIQETQYF. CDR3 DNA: TGTGCCAGCAGCTTATCAAACATACAAGAGACCCAGTACTTC.

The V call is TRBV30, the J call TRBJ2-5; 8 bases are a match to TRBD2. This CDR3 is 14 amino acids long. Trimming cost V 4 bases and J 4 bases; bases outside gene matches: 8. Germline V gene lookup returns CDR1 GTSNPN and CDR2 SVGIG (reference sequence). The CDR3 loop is CAWTLAGGGETQYF. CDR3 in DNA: TGTGCCTGGACCTTGGCGGGAGGAGGAGAGACCCAGTACTTC.

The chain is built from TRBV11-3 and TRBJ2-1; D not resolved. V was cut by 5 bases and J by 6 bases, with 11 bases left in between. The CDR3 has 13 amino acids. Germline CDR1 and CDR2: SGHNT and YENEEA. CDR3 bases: TGTGCCAGCAGCCTCACACAAACCAATGAGCAGTTCTTC. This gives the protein CASSLTQTNEQFF.

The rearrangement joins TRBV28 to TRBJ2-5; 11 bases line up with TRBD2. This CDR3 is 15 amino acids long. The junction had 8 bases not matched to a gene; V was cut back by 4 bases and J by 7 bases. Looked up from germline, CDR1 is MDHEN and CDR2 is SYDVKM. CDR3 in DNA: TGTGCCAGCAGTTACCAACTAGCGGGAGTCGGGACCCAGTACTTC. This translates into CASSYQLAGVGTQYF.